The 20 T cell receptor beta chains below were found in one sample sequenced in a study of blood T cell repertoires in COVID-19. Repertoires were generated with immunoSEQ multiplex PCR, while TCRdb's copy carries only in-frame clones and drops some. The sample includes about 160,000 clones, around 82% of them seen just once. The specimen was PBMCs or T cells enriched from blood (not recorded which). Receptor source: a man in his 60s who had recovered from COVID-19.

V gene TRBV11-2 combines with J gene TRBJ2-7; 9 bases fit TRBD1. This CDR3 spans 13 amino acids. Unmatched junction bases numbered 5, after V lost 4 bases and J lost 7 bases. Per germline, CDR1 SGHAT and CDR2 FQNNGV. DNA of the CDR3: TGTGCCAGCAGCTGGACAGGGGCGGGGGAGCAGTACTTC. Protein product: CASSWTGAGEQYF.

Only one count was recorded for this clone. CDR3 sequence (DNA): TGTGCCGGTAGGACTAGCGGGAAAAATGAGCAGTTCTTC. It translates to CAGRTSGKNEQFF. V gene TRBV28 combines with J gene TRBJ2-1, with TRBD2 identical over 12 bases. V lost 11 bases to trimming and J lost 7 bases; unmatched junction nucleotides: 6. The germline V gene encodes CDR1 MDHEN and CDR2 SYDVKM. This CDR3 spans 13 amino acids.

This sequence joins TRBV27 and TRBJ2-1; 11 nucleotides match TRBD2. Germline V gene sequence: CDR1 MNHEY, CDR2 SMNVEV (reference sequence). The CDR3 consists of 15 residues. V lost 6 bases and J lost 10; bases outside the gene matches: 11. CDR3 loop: CASSRETSGKGEQFF. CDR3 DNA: TGTGCCAGCAGCCGTGAGACTAGCGGGAAAGGGGAGCAGTTCTTC.

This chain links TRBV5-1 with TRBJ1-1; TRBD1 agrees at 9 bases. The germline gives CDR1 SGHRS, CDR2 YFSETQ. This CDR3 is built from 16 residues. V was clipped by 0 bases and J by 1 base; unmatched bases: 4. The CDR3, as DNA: TGCGCCAGCAGCTTGGCGGGGGGACAGGGGAACACTGAAGCTTTCTTT. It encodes CASSLAGGQGNTEAFF. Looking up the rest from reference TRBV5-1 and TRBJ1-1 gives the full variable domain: KAGVTQTPRYLIKTRGQQVTLSCSPISGHRSVSWYQQTPGQGLQFLFEYFSETQRNKGNFPGRFSGRQFSNSRSEMNVSTLELGDSALYLCASSLAGGQGNTEAFFGQGTRLTVV.

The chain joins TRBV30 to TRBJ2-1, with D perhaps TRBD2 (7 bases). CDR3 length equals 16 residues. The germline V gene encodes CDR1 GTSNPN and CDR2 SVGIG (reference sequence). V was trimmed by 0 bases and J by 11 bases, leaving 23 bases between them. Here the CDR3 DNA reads TGTGCCTGGAGTGTCATGTTGGTGGTTGGGGGGGGCCAGCAGTTCTTC. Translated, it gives CAWSVMLVVGGGQQFF.

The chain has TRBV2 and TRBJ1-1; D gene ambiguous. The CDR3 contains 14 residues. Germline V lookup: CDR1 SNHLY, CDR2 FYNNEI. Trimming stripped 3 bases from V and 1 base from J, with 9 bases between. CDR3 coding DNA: TGTGCCAGCAGTGACAGGTCTGCGAACACTGAAGCTTTCTTT. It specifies CASSDRSANTEAFF.

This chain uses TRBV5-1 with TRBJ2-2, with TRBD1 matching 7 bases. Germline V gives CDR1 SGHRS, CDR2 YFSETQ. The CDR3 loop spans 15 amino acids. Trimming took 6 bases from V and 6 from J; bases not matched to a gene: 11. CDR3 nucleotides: TGCGCCAGCACCGACTACAGGGGCCCTCCCGGGGAGCTGTTTTTT. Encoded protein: CASTDYRGPPGELFF.

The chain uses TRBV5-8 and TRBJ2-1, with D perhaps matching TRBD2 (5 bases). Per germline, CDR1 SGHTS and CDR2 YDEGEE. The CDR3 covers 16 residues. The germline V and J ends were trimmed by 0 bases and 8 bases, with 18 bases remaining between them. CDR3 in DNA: TGTGCCAGCAGCTTGGTCCCTAGCATACGTTTCGATGAGCAGTTCTTC. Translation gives CASSLVPSIRFDEQFF.

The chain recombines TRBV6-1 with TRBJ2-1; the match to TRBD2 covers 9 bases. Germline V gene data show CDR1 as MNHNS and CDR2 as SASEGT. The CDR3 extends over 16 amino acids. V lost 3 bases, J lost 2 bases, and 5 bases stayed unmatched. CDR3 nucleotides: TGTGCCAGCAGTGACAATTTAGCGGGAGCCTACAATGAGCAGTTCTTC. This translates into CASSDNLAGAYNEQFF.

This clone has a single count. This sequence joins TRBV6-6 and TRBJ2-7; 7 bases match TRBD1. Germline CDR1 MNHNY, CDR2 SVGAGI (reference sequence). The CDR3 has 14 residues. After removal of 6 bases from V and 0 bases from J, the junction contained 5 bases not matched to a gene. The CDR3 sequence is CASRDRTGSYEQYF. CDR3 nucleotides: TGTGCCAGCAGAGACCGGACAGGCTCCTACGAGCAGTACTTC.

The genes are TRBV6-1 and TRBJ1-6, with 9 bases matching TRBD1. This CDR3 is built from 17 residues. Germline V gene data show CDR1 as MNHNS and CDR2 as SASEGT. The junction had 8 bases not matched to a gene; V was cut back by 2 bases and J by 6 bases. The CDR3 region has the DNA TGTGCCAGCAGTGAACGGACAGGGGCTTACTTTAATTCACCCCTCCACTTT. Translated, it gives CASSERTGAYFNSPLHF.

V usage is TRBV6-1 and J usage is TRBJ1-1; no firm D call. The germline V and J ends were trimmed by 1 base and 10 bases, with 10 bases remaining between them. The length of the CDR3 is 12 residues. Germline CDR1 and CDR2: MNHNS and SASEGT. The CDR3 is CASSEGPGPAFF. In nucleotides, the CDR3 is TGTGCCAGCAGTGAAGGACCAGGTCCAGCTTTCTTT.

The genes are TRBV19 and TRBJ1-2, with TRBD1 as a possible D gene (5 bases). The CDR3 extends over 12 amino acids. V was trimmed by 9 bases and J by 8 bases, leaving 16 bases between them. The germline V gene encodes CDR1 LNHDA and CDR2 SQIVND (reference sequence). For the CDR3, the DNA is TGTGCCAGCATCGGGGGGTCTAGCGGCTACACCTTC. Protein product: CASIGGSSGYTF.

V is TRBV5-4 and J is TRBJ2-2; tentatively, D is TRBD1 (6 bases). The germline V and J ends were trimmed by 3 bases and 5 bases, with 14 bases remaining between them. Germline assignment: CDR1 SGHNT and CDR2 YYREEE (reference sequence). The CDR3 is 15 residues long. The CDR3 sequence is CASSSGQRETGELFF. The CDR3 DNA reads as TGTGCCAGCAGCTCGGGACAAAGGGAGACCGGGGAGCTGTTTTTT.

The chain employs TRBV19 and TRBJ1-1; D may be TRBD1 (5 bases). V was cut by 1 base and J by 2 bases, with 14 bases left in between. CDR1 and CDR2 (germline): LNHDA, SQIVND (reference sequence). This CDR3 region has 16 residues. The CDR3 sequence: CASSIADAGGNTEAFF. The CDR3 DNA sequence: TGTGCCAGTAGTATAGCAGACGCGGGGGGTAACACTGAAGCTTTCTTT.

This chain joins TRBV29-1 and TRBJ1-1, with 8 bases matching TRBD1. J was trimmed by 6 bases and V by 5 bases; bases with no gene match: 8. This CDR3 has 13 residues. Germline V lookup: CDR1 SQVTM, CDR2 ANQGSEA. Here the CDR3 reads CSVRDRLPSEAFF. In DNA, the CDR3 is TGCAGCGTTAGGGACAGGCTCCCCTCTGAAGCTTTCTTT.

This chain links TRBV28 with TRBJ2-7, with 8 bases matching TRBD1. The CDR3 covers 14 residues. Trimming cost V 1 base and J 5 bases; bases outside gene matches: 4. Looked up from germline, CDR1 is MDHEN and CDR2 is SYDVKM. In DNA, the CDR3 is TGTGCCAGCAGTTTATTGGACAGGGACAACGAGCAGTACTTC. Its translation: CASSLLDRDNEQYF.

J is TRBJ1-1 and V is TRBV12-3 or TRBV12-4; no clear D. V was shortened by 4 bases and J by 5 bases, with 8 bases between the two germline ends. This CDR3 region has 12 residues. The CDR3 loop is CASSYTRTEAFF. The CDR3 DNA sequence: TGTGCCAGCAGTTATACGAGAACTGAAGCTTTCTTT.

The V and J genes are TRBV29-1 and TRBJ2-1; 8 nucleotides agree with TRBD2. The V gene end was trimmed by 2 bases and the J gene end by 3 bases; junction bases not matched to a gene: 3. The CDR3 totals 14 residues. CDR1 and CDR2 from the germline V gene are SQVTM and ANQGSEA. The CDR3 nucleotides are TGCAGCGTTGAAAGGAGCGGGAGCTACAATGAGCAGTTCTTC. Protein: CSVERSGSYNEQFF.

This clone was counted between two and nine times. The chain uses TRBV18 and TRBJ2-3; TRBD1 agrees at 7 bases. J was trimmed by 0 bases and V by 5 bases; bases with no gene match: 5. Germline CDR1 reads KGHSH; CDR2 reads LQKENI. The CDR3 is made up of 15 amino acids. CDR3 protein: CASSKDRISTDTQYF. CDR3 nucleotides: TGTGCCAGCTCAAAGGACAGGATCAGCACAGATACGCAGTATTTT.